The 23 T cell receptor beta chains presented below share a single source sample, sequenced in a study of T cell responses to AZD1222 COVID-19 vaccine. Generated by immunoSEQ multiplex PCR, the TCRdb table keeps only in-frame clones and is missing some. In the table there are 50,000 to 75,000 clones, around 75% of which are singletons. The sample here was peripheral blood, taken on day 0 of AZD1222 vaccination. All receptors come from an adult in good health.

The genes are TRBV4-3 and TRBJ2-2; D is uncertain. Germline V gene lookup returns CDR1 LGHNA and CDR2 YSLEER. V lost 4 bases and J 3 bases, leaving 9 bases between the germline ends. This CDR3 contains 14 residues. In DNA, the CDR3 is TGCGCCAGCAGCCCCCCTCAGGACACCGGGGAGCTGTTTTTT. It codes for CASSPPQDTGELFF.

This chain joins TRBV19 and TRBJ2-2, with 7 bases fitting TRBD1. After removal of 4 bases from V and 1 base from J, the junction contained 3 bases not matched to a gene. Per germline, CDR1 LNHDA and CDR2 SQIVND (reference sequence). CDR3 length: 15 residues. CDR3 bases: TGTGCCAGTAGTAAACAGGGGAGGAACACCGGGGAGCTGTTTTTT. Translating it yields CASSKQGRNTGELFF.

The chain combines TRBV14 with TRBJ2-1; 13 bases line up with TRBD2. The V gene's germline CDR1 is SGHDN and CDR2 FVKESK. V shed 0 bases, J shed 10 bases, and the junction held 12 bases outside the gene matches. The CDR3 totals 18 residues. CDR3 in DNA: TGTGCCAGCAGCCAAGATGAGAGGGGACTAGCGGGGTCTAACGAGCAGTTCTTC. This sequence encodes CASSQDERGLAGSNEQFF.

J is TRBJ1-6 and V is TRBV7-2; D is unclear. Germline V gene sequence: CDR1 SGHTA, CDR2 FQGNSA. V was clipped by 3 bases and J by 6 bases, with 9 bases between them. The CDR3 runs to 14 residues. The CDR3 sequence is CASSFPRPNSPLHF. As DNA, the CDR3 is TGTGCCAGCAGCTTTCCCCGGCCTAATTCACCCCTCCACTTT. Supplemented by reference TRBV7-2 and TRBJ1-6, the full variable domain reads GAGVSQSPSNKVTEKGKDVELRCDPISGHTALYWYRQSLGQGLEFLIYFQGNSAPDKSGLPSDRFSAERTGGSVSTLTIQRTQQEDSAVYLCASSFPRPNSPLHFGNGTRLTVT.

This clone has a handful of counts. The gene calls are TRBV5-6 and TRBJ2-7, with D perhaps TRBD2 (5 bases). The CDR3 is made up of 16 amino acids. Germline V CDR1 and CDR2: SGHDT, YYEEEE. The V end lost 2 bases, the J end lost 1 base, and 16 bases lay between the germline ends. CDR3 coding DNA: TGTGCCAGCAGCTTTGAGGGCGGATTTAATTCCTACGAGCAGTACTTC. As protein: CASSFEGGFNSYEQYF.

The J gene is TRBJ2-5, the V gene TRBV28; D remains ambiguous. Germline V gives CDR1 MDHEN, CDR2 SYDVKM. The CDR3 has 12 amino acids. The ends were cut back, 6 bases at V and 5 bases at J, with 10 bases in the middle. The CDR3 bases are TGTGCCAGCAGGGACCATCGGGAGACCCAGTACTTC. Translation gives CASRDHRETQYF.

This clone has only a few counts. The CDR3 DNA is TGCGCCAGCAAAGAAACGCGGGGCACTGAAGCTTTCTTT. This gives the protein CASKETRGTEAFF. The chain recombines TRBV10-1 with TRBJ1-1; D gene ambiguous. The CDR3 sequence is 13 residues long. V was cut by 7 bases and J by 4 bases, with 13 bases left in between. CDR1 is WNHNN and CDR2 is SYGVQD in the germline V gene (reference sequence).

This chain uses TRBV6-2 or TRBV6-3 with TRBJ1-2, with TRBD1 as a possible D gene (5 bases). The CDR3 consists of 14 residues. Germline-derived CDR1 and CDR2 are MNHEY and SVGEGT. Deletions cut 5 bases from V and 0 bases from J, with 10 bases between. CDR3 region: CASSRGTANYGYTF. The DNA of the CDR3 is TGTGCCAGCAGTAGAGGGACGGCTAACTATGGCTACACCTTC.

This clone occurred a few times. V gene TRBV6-5 combines with J gene TRBJ1-2; tentatively, D is TRBD1 (6 bases). The CDR3 consists of 14 residues. In germline, CDR1 is MNHEY, CDR2 SVGAGI. V lost 5 bases to trimming and J lost 2 bases, with 12 bases between them. CDR3 coding DNA: TGTGCCAGCAGTCCCGTGGACAGAAACTATGGCTACACCTTC. This gives the protein CASSPVDRNYGYTF.

The gene calls are TRBV28 and TRBJ1-2, with 10 bases identical to TRBD1. Germline trimming cut 6 bases from V and 3 bases from J; bases unmatched to any gene: 7. The germline CDR1 and CDR2 sequences are MDHEN and SYDVKM. The CDR3 is 15 amino acids. The CDR3 here is CASSRRTGGDYGYTF. The CDR3 nucleotides are TGTGCCAGCAGCCGCAGGACAGGGGGTGACTATGGCTACACCTTC.

The chain has TRBV19 and TRBJ1-5; D gene uncertain. The V and J ends lost 7 bases and 2 bases respectively, with 15 bases between them. Germline assignment: CDR1 LNHDA and CDR2 SQIVND (reference sequence). The CDR3 is 15 amino acids. The CDR3 loop is CASTYAGYGNQPQHF. The CDR3 DNA reads as TGTGCCAGTACCTATGCAGGTTATGGCAATCAGCCCCAGCATTTT.

J is TRBJ1-3 and V is TRBV28; weak D call: TRBD1 (5 bases). The CDR3 contains 16 residues. The germline V gene has CDR1 MDHEN and CDR2 SYDVKM. Trimming stripped 0 bases from V and 5 bases from J, with 14 bases between. CDR3 bases: TGTGCCAGCAGTTTATGGGGGTCCAGGGAGAGAAACACCATATATTTT. Translated: CASSLWGSRERNTIYF.

The table lists this clone with a few counts. The chain employs TRBV19 and TRBJ1-2; D perhaps matches TRBD1 (5 bases). Germline V gene lookup returns CDR1 LNHDA and CDR2 SQIVND (reference sequence). This CDR3 contains 17 residues. The V and J ends lost 7 bases and 4 bases respectively, with 25 bases between them. The CDR3 DNA reads TGTGCCAGTACCCCCCGCTGGGGCCAATACAATTTCTATGGCTACACCTTC. Protein product: CASTPRWGQYNFYGYTF. Complete variable domain (other parts from reference TRBV19 and TRBJ1-2): DGGITQSPKYLFRKEGQNVTLSCEQNLNHDAMYWYRQDPGQGLRLIYYSQIVNDFQKGDIAEGYSVSREKKESFPLTVTSAQKNPTAFYLCASTPRWGQYNFYGYTFGSGTRLTVV.

The chain is built from TRBV5-4 and TRBJ1-3; D is uncertain. The CDR3 contains 14 residues. The germline V and J ends were trimmed by 1 base and 0 bases, with 5 bases remaining between them. Germline assignment: CDR1 SGHNT and CDR2 YYREEE (reference sequence). The CDR3 is CASSLISSGNTIYF. CDR3 sequence (DNA): TGTGCCAGCAGCTTGATTAGCTCTGGAAACACCATATATTTT.

This chain links TRBV4-1 with TRBJ1-2, with D maybe TRBD1 (5 bases). The germline gives CDR1 MGHRA, CDR2 YSYEKL. V lost 0 bases, J lost 0 bases, and 8 bases lay in between. The CDR3 is made up of 15 amino acids. The DNA of the CDR3 is TGCGCCAGCAGCCAAGATTGGGGGACTAACTATGGCTACACCTTC. Its protein is CASSQDWGTNYGYTF.

The sample holds one count of this clone. The J gene is TRBJ2-7, the V gene TRBV12-1; the tabulated D call, TRBD1, remains unverified against the DNA. TRBV12-1 is a known pseudogene. The CDR3 totals 14 residues. This CDR3 is CASSFEGRVSEQYF. The CDR3 DNA reads as TGTGCCAGCAGCTTTGAGGGCAGGGTAAGCGAGCAGTACTTC.

The table lists this clone with a few counts. The CDR3 DNA sequence: TGCGCCAGCAGCCAAGATAGGAGGGCTGGCTACACCTTC. This sequence encodes CASSQDRRAGYTF. V gene TRBV4-1 combines with J gene TRBJ1-2; D gene unclear. The germline CDR1 and CDR2 sequences are MGHRA and YSYEKL. This CDR3 is 13 amino acids long. Trimming took off 0 bases at V and 7 bases at J, with 9 bases between the two ends.

V and J are TRBV27 and TRBJ1-1; no definite D call. Between the trimmed V and J ends, which lost 2 bases and 7 bases, there was a span of 14 bases. From germline, CDR1 is MNHEY and CDR2 SMNVEV (reference sequence). This CDR3 has 14 residues. DNA of the CDR3: TGTGCCAGCAGTTTAGGCTCCCGGATCGATGAAGCTTTCTTT. It is translated as CASSLGSRIDEAFF.

The gene calls are TRBV9 and TRBJ2-7; 8 bases line up with TRBD1. V shed 4 bases, J shed 5 bases, and the junction held 8 bases outside the gene matches. This CDR3 is built from 14 residues. Germline V gene lookup returns CDR1 SGDLS and CDR2 YYNGEE. CDR3 amino acids: CASSPLDRVDEQYF. CDR3 nucleotides: TGTGCCAGCAGCCCACTGGACAGGGTTGACGAGCAGTACTTC.

V gene TRBV24-1 combines with J gene TRBJ1-4; 9 nucleotides agree with TRBD1. The CDR3 consists of 15 residues. Germline CDR1 KGHDR, CDR2 SFDVKD. Germline trimming cut 4 bases from V and 8 bases from J; bases unmatched to any gene: 7. CDR3 region: CATSEPGQGDEKLFF. In DNA form, the CDR3 reads TGTGCCACCAGTGAACCGGGACAGGGTGACGAAAAACTGTTTTTT.

This sequence joins TRBV9 and TRBJ2-3; 10 bases match TRBD2. Germline loops: CDR1 SGDLS, CDR2 YYNGEE. Trimming cost V 6 bases and J 2 bases; bases outside gene matches: 6. This CDR3 comprises 15 residues. This chain's CDR3 is CASTLAGGLTDTQYF. The CDR3 DNA reads as TGTGCCAGCACCTTAGCGGGGGGTCTCACAGATACGCAGTATTTT.

The chain joins TRBV20-1 to TRBJ1-2; maybe TRBD1 (5 bases). Germline CDR1 DFQATT, CDR2 SNEGSKA (reference sequence). Trimming removed 3 bases at V and 7 bases at J, with 15 bases between. CDR3 length: 13 amino acids. CDR3 coding DNA: TGCAGTGCTAGTGGGGACCGGCTCGGTGGCTACACCTTC. This gives the protein CSASGDRLGGYTF.

The J gene is TRBJ2-7, the V gene TRBV27, with D possibly TRBD2 on 6 matching bases. V lost 8 bases to trimming and J lost 5 bases, with 16 bases between them. The CDR3 spans 13 residues. From germline, CDR1 is MNHEY and CDR2 SMNVEV (reference sequence). The chain's CDR3 is CASAGTGDHEQYF. CDR3 coding DNA: TGTGCCAGCGCCGGGACGGGGGACCACGAGCAGTACTTC.